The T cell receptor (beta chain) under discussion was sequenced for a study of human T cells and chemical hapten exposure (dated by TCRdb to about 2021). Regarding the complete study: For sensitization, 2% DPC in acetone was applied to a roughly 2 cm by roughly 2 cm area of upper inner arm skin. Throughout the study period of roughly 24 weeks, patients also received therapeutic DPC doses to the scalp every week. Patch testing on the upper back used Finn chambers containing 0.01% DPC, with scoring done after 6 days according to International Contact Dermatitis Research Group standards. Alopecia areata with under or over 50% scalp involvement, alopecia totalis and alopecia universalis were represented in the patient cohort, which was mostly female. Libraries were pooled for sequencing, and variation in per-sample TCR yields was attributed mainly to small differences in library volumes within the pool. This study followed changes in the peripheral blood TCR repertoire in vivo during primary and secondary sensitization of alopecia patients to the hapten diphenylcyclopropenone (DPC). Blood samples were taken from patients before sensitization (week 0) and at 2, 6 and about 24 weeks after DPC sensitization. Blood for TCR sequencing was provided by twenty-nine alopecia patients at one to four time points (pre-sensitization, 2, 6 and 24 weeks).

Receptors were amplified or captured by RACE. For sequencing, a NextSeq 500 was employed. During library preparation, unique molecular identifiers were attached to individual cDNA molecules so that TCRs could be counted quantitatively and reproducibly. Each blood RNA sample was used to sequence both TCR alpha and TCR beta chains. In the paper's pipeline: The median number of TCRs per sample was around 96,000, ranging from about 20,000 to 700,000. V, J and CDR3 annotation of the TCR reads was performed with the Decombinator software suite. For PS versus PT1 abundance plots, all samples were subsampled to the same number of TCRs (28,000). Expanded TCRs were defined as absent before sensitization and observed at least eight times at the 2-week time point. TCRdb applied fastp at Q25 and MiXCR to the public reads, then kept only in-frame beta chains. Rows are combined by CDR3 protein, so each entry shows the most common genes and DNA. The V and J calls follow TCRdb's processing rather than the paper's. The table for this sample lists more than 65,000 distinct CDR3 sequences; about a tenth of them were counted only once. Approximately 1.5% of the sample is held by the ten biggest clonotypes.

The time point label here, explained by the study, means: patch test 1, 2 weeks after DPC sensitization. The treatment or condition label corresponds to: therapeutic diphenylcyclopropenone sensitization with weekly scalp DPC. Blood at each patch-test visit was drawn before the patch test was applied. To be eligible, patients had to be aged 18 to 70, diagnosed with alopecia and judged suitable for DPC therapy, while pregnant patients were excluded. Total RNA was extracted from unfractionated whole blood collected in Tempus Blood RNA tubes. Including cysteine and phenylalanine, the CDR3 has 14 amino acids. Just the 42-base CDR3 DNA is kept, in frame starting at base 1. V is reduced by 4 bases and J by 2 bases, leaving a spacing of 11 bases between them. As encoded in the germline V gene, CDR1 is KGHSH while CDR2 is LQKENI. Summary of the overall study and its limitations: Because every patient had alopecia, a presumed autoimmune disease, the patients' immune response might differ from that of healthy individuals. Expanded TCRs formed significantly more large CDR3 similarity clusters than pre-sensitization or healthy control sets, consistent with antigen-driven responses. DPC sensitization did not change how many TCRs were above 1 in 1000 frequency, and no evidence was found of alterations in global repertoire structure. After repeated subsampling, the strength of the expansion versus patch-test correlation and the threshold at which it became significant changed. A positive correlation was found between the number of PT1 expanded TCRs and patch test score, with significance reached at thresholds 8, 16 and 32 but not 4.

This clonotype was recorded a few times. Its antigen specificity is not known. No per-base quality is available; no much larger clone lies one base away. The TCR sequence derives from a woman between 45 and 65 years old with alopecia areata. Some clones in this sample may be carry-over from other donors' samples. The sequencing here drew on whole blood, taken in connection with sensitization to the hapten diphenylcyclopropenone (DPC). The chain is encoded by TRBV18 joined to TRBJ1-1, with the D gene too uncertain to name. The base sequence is TGTGCCAGCTCACTCGACCTTTTTAACACTGAAGCTTTCTTT. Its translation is CASSLDLFNTEAFF. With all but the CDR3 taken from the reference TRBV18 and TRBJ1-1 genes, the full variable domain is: NAGVMQNPRHLVRRRGQEARLRCSPMKGHSHVYWYRQLPEEGLKFMVYLQKENIIDESGMPKERFSAEFPKEGPSILRIQQVVRGDSAAYFCASSLDLFNTEAFFGQGTRLTVV.